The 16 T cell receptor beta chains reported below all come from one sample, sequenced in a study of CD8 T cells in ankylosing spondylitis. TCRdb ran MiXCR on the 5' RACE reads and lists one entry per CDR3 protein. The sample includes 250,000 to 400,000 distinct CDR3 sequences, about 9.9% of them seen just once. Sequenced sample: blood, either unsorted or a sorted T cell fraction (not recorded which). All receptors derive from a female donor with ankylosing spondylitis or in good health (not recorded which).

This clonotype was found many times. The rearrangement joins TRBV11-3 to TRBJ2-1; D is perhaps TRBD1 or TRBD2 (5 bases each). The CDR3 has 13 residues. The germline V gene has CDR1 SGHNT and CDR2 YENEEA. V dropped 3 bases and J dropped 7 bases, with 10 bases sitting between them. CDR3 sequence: CASSFGDLNEQFF. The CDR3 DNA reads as TGTGCCAGCAGCTTCGGGGACCTGAATGAGCAGTTCTTC.

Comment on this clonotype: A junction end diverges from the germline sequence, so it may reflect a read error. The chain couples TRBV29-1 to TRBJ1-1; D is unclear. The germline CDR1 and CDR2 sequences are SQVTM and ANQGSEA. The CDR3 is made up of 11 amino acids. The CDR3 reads CSVRRNTKAFF. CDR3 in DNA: TGCAGCGTTCGGCGGAACACTAAAGCTTTCTTT.

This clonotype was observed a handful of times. The CDR3 sequence: CASSWTMQGYNEQFF. The CDR3 coding sequence is TGCGCCAGCAGCTGGACCATGCAGGGGTACAATGAGCAGTTCTTC. The V gene is TRBV5-1, the J gene TRBJ2-1; maybe TRBD1 (6 bases). CDR1 is SGHRS, CDR2 YFSETQ, per germline. The ends were cut back, 3 bases at V and 4 bases at J, with 14 bases in the middle. The CDR3 contains 15 residues. Filled out from reference TRBV5-1 and TRBJ2-1, the complete variable domain reads KAGVTQTPRYLIKTRGQQVTLSCSPISGHRSVSWYQQTPGQGLQFLFEYFSETQRNKGNFPGRFSGRQFSNSRSEMNVSTLELGDSALYLCASSWTMQGYNEQFFGPGTRLTVL.

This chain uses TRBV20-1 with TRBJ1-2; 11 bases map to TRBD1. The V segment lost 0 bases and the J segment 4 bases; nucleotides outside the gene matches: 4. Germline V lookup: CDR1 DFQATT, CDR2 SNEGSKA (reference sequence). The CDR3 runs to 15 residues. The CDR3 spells CSARDRTGGFYGYTF. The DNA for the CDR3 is TGCAGTGCTAGAGATCGGACAGGGGGCTTCTATGGCTACACCTTC.

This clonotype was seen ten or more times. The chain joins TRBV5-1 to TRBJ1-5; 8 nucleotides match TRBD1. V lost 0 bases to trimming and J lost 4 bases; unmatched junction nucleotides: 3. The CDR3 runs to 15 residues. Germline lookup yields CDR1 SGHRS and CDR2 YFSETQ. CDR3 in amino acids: CASSLGQGLNQPQHF. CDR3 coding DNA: TGCGCCAGCAGCTTGGGACAGGGGTTGAATCAGCCCCAGCATTTT.

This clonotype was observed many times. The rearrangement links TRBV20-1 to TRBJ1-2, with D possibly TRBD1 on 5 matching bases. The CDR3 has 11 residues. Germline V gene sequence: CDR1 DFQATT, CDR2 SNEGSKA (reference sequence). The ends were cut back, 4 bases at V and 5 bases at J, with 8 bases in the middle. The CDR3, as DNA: TGCAGTGCTATTAGGGGATATGGCTACACCTTC. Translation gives CSAIRGYGYTF.

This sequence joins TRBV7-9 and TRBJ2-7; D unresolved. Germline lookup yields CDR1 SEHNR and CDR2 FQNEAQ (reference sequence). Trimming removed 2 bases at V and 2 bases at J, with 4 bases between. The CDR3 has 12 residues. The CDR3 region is CASSLQAYEQYF. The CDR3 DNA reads TGTGCCAGCAGCTTACAGGCCTACGAGCAGTACTTC.

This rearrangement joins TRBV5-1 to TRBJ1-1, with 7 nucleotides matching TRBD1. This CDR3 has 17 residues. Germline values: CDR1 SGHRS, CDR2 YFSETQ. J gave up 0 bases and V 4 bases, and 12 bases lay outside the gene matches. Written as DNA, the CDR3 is TGCGCCAGCAGCAGCAAGCCGGGACAGACTTTGAACACTGAAGCTTTCTTT. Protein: CASSSKPGQTLNTEAFF.

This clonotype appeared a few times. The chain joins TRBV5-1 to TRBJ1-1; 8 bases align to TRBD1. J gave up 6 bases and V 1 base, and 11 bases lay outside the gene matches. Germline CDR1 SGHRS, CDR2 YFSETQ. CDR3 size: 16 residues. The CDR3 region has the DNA TGCGCCAGCAGCTTGATGAGACAGGGGATAGGGGCTGAAGCTTTCTTT. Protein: CASSLMRQGIGAEAFF.

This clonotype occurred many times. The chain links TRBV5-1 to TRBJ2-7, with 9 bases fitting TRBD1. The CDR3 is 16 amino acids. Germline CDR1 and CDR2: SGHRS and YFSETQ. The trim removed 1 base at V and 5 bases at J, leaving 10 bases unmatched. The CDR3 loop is CASSLSGTGKRNEQYF. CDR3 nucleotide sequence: TGCGCCAGCAGCTTGTCAGGGACAGGGAAGCGGAACGAGCAGTACTTC. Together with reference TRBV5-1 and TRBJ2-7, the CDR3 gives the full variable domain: KAGVTQTPRYLIKTRGQQVTLSCSPISGHRSVSWYQQTPGQGLQFLFEYFSETQRNKGNFPGRFSGRQFSNSRSEMNVSTLELGDSALYLCASSLSGTGKRNEQYFGPGTRLTVT.

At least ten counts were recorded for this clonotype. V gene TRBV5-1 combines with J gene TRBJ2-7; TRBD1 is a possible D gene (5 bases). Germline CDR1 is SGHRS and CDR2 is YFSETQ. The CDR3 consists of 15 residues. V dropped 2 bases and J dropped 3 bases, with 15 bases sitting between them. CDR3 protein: CASSFPRAGLYEQYF. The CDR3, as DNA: TGCGCCAGCAGCTTCCCTCGGGCAGGGCTCTACGAGCAGTACTTC.

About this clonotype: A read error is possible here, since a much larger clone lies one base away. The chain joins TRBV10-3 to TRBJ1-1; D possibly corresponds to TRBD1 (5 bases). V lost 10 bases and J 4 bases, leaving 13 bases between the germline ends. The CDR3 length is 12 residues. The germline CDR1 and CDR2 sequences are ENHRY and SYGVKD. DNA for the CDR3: TGTGCCACGCATGGGGCGATCACTGAAGCTTTCTTT. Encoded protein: CATHGAITEAFF.

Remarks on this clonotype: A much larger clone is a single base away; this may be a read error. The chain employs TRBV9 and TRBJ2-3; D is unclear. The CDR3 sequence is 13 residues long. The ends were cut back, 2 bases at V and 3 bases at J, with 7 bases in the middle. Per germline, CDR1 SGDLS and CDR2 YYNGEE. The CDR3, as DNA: TGTGCCAGCAGCGTCGGATGTACAGATACGCAGTATTTT. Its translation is CASSVGCTDTQYF. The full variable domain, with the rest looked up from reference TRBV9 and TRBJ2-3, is DSGVTQTPKHLITATGQRVTLRCSPRSGDLSVYWYQQSLDQGLQFLIQYYNGEERAKGNILERFSAQQFPDLHSELNLSSLELGDSALYFCASSVGCTDTQYFGPGTRLTVL.

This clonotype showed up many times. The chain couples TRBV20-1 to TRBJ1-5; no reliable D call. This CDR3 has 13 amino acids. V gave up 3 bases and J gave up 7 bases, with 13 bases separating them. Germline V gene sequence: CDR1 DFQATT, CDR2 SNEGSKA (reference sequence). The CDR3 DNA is TGCAGTGCTAGTAGCCCGGGTAAGCAGCCCCAGCATTTT. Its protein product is CSASSPGKQPQHF.

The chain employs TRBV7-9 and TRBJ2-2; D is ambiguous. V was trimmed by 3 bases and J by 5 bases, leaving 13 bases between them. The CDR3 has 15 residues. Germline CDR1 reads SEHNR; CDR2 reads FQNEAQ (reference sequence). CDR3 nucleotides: TGTGCCAGCAGCTTCCTCTGGGCGGATACCGGGGAGCTGTTTTTT. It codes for CASSFLWADTGELFF.

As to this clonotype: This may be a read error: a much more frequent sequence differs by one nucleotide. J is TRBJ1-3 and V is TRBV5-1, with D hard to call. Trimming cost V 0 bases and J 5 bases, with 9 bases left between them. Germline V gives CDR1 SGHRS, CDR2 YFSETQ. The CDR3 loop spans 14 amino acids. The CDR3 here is CASSLDKSRNTIYF. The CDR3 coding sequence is TGCGCCAGCAGCTTGGATAAGAGCAGAAACACCATATATTTT.